This TCR beta chain was found in a study of blood T cell repertoires in COVID-19. Assay: immunoSEQ multiplex PCR; the TCRdb copy retains only in-frame clones and omits some. The repertoire has roughly 68,000 clones, 88% of them found once; the top ten carry 43%. From germline, CDR1 is MDHEN and CDR2 SYDVKM. The CDR3 contains 12 residues. The V gene lost 8 bases and the J gene lost 3 bases, with 8 bases spanning the gap. The chain carries TRBV28 and TRBJ1-5; D not certain. This receptor was identified in a woman aged 55-70 years with COVID-19, enrolled during active disease. Material for sequencing was peripheral blood. The CDR3 DNA sequence: TGTGCCAGCGGAGGGCCCAATCAGCCCCAGCATTTT. Translated, it gives CASGGPNQPQHF.